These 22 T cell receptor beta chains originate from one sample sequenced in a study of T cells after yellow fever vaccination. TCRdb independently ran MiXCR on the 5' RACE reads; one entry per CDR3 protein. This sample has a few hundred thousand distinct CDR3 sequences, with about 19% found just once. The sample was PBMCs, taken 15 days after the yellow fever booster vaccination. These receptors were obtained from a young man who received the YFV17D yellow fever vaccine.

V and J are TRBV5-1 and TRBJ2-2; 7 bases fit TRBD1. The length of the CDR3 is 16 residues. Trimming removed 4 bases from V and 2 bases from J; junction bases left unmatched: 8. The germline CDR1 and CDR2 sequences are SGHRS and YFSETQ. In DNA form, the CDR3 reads TGCGCCAGCAGCCCCCTGGGACAGCTAAACACCGGGGAGCTGTTTTTT. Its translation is CASSPLGQLNTGELFF.

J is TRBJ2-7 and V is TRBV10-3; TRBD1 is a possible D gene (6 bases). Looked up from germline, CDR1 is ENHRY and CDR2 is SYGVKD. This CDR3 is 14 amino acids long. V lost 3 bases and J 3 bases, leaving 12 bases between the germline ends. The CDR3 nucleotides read TGTGCCATCAGTGAACAGGGCCGGGGCTACGAGCAGTACTTC. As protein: CAISEQGRGYEQYF.

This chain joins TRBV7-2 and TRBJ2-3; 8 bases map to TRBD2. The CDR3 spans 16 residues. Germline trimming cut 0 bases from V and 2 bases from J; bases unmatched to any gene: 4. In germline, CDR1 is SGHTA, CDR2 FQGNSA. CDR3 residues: CASSLAGTRNTDTQYF. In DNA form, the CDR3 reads TGTGCCAGCAGCTTAGCTGGGACTAGAAACACAGATACGCAGTATTTT. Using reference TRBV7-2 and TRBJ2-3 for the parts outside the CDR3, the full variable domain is GAGVSQSPSNKVTEKGKDVELRCDPISGHTALYWYRQSLGQGLEFLIYFQGNSAPDKSGLPSDRFSAERTGGSVSTLTIQRTQQEDSAVYLCASSLAGTRNTDTQYFGPGTRLTVL.

The CDR3 DNA reads TGCAGCGTCGACGGTAGTAGAGAGACCCAGTACTTC. Its translation is CSVDGSRETQYF. This chain joins TRBV29-1 and TRBJ2-5, with unresolved D. V lost 6 bases, J lost 4 bases, and 12 bases lay in between. The germline V gene encodes CDR1 SQVTM and CDR2 ANQGSEA. This CDR3 is 12 amino acids long.

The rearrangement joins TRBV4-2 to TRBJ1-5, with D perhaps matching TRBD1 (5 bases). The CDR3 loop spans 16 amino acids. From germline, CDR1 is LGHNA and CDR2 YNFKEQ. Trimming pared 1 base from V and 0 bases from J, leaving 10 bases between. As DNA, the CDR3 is TGTGCCAGCAGCCAAGTGAGGGGTGGTAGCAATCAGCCCCAGCATTTT. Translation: CASSQVRGGSNQPQHF.

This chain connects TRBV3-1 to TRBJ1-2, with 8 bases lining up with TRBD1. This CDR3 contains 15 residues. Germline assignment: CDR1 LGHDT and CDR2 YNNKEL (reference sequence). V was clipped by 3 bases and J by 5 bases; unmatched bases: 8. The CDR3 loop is CASSHSATGEYGYTF. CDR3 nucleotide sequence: TGTGCCAGCAGCCATTCTGCGACAGGGGAATATGGCTACACCTTC.

The CDR3 coding sequence is TGTGCCAGCAGCGTAGCTACCGTCTCCAATGAGCAGTTCTTC. Its protein is CASSVATVSNEQFF. V gene TRBV9 combines with J gene TRBJ2-1, with D hard to call. Trimming removed 0 bases from V and 6 bases from J, with 10 bases in between. The CDR3 is 14 amino acids. Germline CDR1 is SGDLS and CDR2 is YYNGEE. The full variable domain, in which reference TRBV9 and TRBJ2-1 provide the parts outside the CDR3, is DSGVTQTPKHLITATGQRVTLRCSPRSGDLSVYWYQQSLDQGLQFLIQYYNGEERAKGNILERFSAQQFPDLHSELNLSSLELGDSALYFCASSVATVSNEQFFGPGTRLTVL.

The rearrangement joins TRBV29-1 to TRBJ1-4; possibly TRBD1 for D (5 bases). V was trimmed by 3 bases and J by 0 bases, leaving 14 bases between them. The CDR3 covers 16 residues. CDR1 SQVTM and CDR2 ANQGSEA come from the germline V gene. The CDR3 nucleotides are TGCAGCGTTGAGATGAGGGGTCGTGCAACTAATGAAAAACTGTTTTTT. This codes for CSVEMRGRATNEKLFF.

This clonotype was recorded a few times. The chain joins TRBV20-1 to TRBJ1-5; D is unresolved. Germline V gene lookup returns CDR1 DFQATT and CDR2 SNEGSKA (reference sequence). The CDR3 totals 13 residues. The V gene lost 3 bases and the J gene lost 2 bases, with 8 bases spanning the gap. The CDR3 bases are TGCAGTGCTAGGGAATCAGGCAATCAGCCCCAGCATTTT. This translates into CSARESGNQPQHF.

The chain's CDR3 is CASNLGAGRSYEQYF. Here the CDR3 DNA reads TGCGCCAGCAACCTCGGGGCGGGCCGCTCCTACGAGCAGTACTTC. The chain uses TRBV5-1 and TRBJ2-7; D is possibly TRBD1 or TRBD2 (5 bases each). The germline V gene encodes CDR1 SGHRS and CDR2 YFSETQ. The V and J ends lost 6 bases and 0 bases respectively, with 16 bases between them. The CDR3 sequence is 15 residues long.

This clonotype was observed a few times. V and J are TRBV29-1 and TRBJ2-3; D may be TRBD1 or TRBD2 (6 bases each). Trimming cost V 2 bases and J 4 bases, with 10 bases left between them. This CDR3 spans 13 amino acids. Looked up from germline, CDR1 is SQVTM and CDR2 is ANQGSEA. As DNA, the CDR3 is TGCAGCGTTGAATTGGGGGGCGCAGATACGCAGTATTTT. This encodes CSVELGGADTQYF.

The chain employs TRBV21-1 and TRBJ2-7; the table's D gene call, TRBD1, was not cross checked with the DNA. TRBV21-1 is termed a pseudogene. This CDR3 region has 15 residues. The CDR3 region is CASSKLRPGRYEQYF. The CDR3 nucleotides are TGTGCCAGCAGCAAACTCCGACCGGGACGATACGAGCAGTACTTC.

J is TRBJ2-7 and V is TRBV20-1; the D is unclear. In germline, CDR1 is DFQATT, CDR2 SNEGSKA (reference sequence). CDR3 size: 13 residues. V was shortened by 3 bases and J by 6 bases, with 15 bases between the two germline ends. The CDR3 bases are TGCAGTGCTAGTTCGGACCCGGCGGTCGAGCAGTACTTC. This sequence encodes CSASSDPAVEQYF.

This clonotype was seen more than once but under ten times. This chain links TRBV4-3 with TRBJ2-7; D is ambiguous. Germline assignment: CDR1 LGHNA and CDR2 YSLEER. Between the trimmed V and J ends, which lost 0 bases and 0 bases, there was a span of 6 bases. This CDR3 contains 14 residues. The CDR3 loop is CASSQEKGSYEQYF. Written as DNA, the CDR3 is TGCGCCAGCAGCCAAGAAAAGGGCTCCTACGAGCAGTACTTC.

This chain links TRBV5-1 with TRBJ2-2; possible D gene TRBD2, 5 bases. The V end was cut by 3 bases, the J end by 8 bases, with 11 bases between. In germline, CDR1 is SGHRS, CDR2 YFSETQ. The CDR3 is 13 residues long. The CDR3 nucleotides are TGCGCCAGCAGCTCGGACTTCTTGGGGGAGCTGTTTTTT. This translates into CASSSDFLGELFF. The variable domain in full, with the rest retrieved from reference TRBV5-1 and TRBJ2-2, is KAGVTQTPRYLIKTRGQQVTLSCSPISGHRSVSWYQQTPGQGLQFLFEYFSETQRNKGNFPGRFSGRQFSNSRSEMNVSTLELGDSALYLCASSSDFLGELFFGEGSRLTVL.

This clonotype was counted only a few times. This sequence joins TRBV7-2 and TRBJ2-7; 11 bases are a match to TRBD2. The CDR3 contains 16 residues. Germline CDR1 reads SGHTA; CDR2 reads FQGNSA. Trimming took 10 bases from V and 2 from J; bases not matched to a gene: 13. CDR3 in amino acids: CATKKLRLAGPYEQYF. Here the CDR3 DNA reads TGTGCCACCAAAAAACTTCGACTAGCGGGGCCCTACGAGCAGTACTTC.

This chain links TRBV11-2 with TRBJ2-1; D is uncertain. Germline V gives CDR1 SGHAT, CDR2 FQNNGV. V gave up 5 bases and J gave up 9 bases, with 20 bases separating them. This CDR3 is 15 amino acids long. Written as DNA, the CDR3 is TGTGCCAGCAGCGGAATCTCTCAGGCGGCAGGTGAGCAGTTCTTC. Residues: CASSGISQAAGEQFF.

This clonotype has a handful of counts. The CDR3, as DNA: TGTGCCATCCGTTCCCTCTCCTACGAGCAGTACTTC. Translation gives CAIRSLSYEQYF. J is TRBJ2-7 and V is TRBV10-3; D remains unclear. In germline, CDR1 is ENHRY, CDR2 SYGVKD. This CDR3 has 12 amino acids. V was shortened by 8 bases and J by 0 bases, with 8 bases between the two germline ends.

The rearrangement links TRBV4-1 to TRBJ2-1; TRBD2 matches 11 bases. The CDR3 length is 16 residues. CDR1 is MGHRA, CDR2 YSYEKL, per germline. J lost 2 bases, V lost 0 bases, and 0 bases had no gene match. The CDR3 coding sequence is TGCGCCAGCAGCCAAGAGACTAGCGGGACCTACAATGAGCAGTTCTTC. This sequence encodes CASSQETSGTYNEQFF.

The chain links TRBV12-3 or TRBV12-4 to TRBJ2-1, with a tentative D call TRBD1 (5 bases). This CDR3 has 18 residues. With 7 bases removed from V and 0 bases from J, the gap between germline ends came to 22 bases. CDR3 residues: CASTQLQAAPASYNEQFF. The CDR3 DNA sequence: TGTGCCAGCACCCAATTACAGGCGGCCCCAGCCTCCTACAATGAGCAGTTCTTC.

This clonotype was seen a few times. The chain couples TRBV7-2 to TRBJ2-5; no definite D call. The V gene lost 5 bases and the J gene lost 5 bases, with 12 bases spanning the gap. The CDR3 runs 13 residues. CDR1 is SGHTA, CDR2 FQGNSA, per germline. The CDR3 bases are TGTGCCAGCAGCCGAGCCATCTTGGAGACCCAGTACTTC. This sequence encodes CASSRAILETQYF. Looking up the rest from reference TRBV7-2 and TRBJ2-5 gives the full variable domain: GAGVSQSPSNKVTEKGKDVELRCDPISGHTALYWYRQSLGQGLEFLIYFQGNSAPDKSGLPSDRFSAERTGGSVSTLTIQRTQQEDSAVYLCASSRAILETQYFGPGTRLLVL.

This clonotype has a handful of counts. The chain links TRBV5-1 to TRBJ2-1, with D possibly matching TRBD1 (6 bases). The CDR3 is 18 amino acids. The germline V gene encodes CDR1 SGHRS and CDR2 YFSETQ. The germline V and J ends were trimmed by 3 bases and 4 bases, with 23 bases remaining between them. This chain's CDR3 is CASSSALLGAAAYNEQFF. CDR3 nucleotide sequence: TGCGCCAGCAGCTCGGCACTCTTGGGGGCGGCGGCTTACAATGAGCAGTTCTTC.